Each of the 17 T cell receptor beta chains below was sequenced from the same sample in a study of cytomegalovirus exposure and HLA in healthy donors. Here immunoSEQ multiplex PCR was the method, and the copy in TCRdb shows in-frame clones only, minus some. The sample carries some 140,000 clones, 70% to 90% recorded once. Sequencing was performed on PBMCs. These TCRs come from a man aged 18 to 30 in good health and CMV-seronegative.

The chain employs TRBV18 and TRBJ2-3; D is unresolved. Germline V CDR1 and CDR2: KGHSH, LQKENI. The CDR3 sequence is 15 residues long. V was shortened by 3 bases and J by 5 bases, with 15 bases between the two germline ends. The CDR3 loop is CASSPLRPGVDTQYF. CDR3 bases: TGTGCCAGCTCACCTCTAAGGCCGGGTGTAGATACGCAGTATTTT.

J is TRBJ2-7 and V is TRBV28, with a possible D match to TRBD2 (5 bases). Germline V gene lookup returns CDR1 MDHEN and CDR2 SYDVKM. Trimming stripped 1 base from V and 6 bases from J, with 16 bases between. CDR3 length: 15 residues. The CDR3 nucleotides read TGTGCCAGCAGTTTATTACTAGAACTTATCCGCGAGCAGTACTTC. It is translated as CASSLLLELIREQYF.

The V and J genes are TRBV7-2 and TRBJ1-4; D call uncertain. Germline CDR1 is SGHTA and CDR2 is FQGNSA. Trimming took 1 base from V and 5 from J, leaving 11 bases between them. The CDR3 spans 15 residues. CDR3 DNA sequence: TGTGCCAGCAGCTTAGTAGCCCGTCTCAATGAAAAACTGTTTTTT. Protein: CASSLVARLNEKLFF.

This clone occurred a few times. The V call is TRBV5-8, the J call TRBJ1-5; D gene ambiguous. V lost 2 bases and J 6 bases, leaving 3 bases between the germline ends. Germline V lookup: CDR1 SGHTS, CDR2 YDEGEE. The length of the CDR3 is 11 residues. CDR3 nucleotide sequence: TGTGCCAGCAGCTTCGGTCAGCCCCAGCATTTT. It translates to CASSFGQPQHF.

The chain combines TRBV12-5 with TRBJ1-5; D uncertain. The length of the CDR3 is 14 residues. Deletions cut 2 bases from V and 0 bases from J, with 5 bases between. Germline CDR1 LGHNT, CDR2 FRNRAP. CDR3 amino acids: CASGLSSSNQPQHF. The CDR3 nucleotides are TGTGCTAGTGGTTTGTCTAGTAGCAATCAGCCCCAGCATTTT.

This clone was seen just once. This chain uses TRBV21-1 with TRBJ2-3; the DNA was not compared with TRBD1, the D call given in the table. TRBV21-1 is noted as a pseudogene. The CDR3 runs 15 residues. The CDR3: CASSKGRHSTDTQYF. Written as DNA, the CDR3 is TGTGCCAGCAGCAAAGGTCGACACAGCACAGATACGCAGTATTTT.

This chain uses TRBV11-2 with TRBJ2-3; a possible D gene is TRBD1 (6 bases). V gave up 1 base and J gave up 0 bases, with 14 bases separating them. Germline CDR1 SGHAT, CDR2 FQNNGV. This CDR3 spans 17 amino acids. CDR3 bases: TGTGCCAGCAGCTTAGTATGGACAGCTCTAAGCACAGATACGCAGTATTTT. It yields the protein CASSLVWTALSTDTQYF.

This rearrangement joins TRBV27 to TRBJ2-3; D unclear. Trimming removed 7 bases from V and 0 bases from J, with 17 bases in between. The CDR3 consists of 16 residues. Germline-derived CDR1 and CDR2 are MNHEY and SMNVEV (reference sequence). As DNA, the CDR3 is TGTGCCAGCACCAAATGGGCCGACACGAGCACAGATACGCAGTATTTT. Encoded protein: CASTKWADTSTDTQYF.

The chain combines TRBV4-2 with TRBJ2-7, with 11 bases fitting TRBD2. CDR1 is LGHNA, CDR2 YNFKEQ, per germline. The CDR3 covers 14 residues. V shed 6 bases and J 7 bases; nucleotides not matched to a gene: 8. This CDR3 is CASRSSGGASEQYF. Here the CDR3 DNA reads TGTGCCAGCAGGAGTAGCGGGGGGGCCTCGGAGCAGTACTTC.

The gene calls are TRBV9 and TRBJ1-1, with 7 bases lining up with TRBD1. The CDR3 covers 16 residues. Trimming at V came to 4 bases and at J to 1 base, leaving 10 bases not matched to a gene. Germline V gene lookup returns CDR1 SGDLS and CDR2 YYNGEE. The chain's CDR3 is CASSTGTALSNTEAFF. CDR3 nucleotide sequence: TGTGCCAGCAGCACGGGGACAGCCCTTTCGAACACTGAAGCTTTCTTT.

CDR3 coding DNA: TGTGCCAGCCAGCGGGGGGGCGGTGATACGCAGTATTTT. Protein sequence: CASQRGGGDTQYF. V usage is TRBV6-6 and J usage is TRBJ2-3; 10 nucleotides agree with TRBD2. Germline lookup yields CDR1 MNHNY and CDR2 SVGAGI (reference sequence). J gave up 6 bases and V 8 bases, and 5 bases lay outside the gene matches. The CDR3 loop spans 13 amino acids.

The rearrangement joins TRBV5-1 to TRBJ2-1, with TRBD2 matching over 10 bases. The CDR3 sequence is 19 residues long. V dropped 0 bases and J dropped 0; count of bases not matched to a gene: 9. The V gene's germline CDR1 is SGHRS and CDR2 YFSETQ. CDR3 region: CASSLALAGVNPSYNEQFF. The CDR3 DNA reads TGCGCCAGCAGCTTGGCGCTAGCGGGAGTAAACCCCTCCTACAATGAGCAGTTCTTC.

The chain recombines TRBV30 with TRBJ1-2; 7 bases agree with TRBD1. The V segment lost 2 bases and the J segment 5 bases; nucleotides outside the gene matches: 8. Germline V gene lookup returns CDR1 GTSNPN and CDR2 SVGIG (reference sequence). The CDR3 extends over 14 amino acids. CDR3 amino acids: CAWSRQGGGYGYTF. DNA for the CDR3: TGTGCCTGGAGTCGACAGGGTGGAGGGTATGGCTACACCTTC.

This sequence joins TRBV27 and TRBJ1-4, with a weak D call TRBD1 (6 bases). CDR1 MNHEY and CDR2 SMNVEV come from the germline V gene (reference sequence). This CDR3 comprises 14 residues. The V end lost 5 bases, the J end lost 4 bases, and 11 bases lay between the germline ends. CDR3 sequence: CASSRGGFNEKLFF. Written as DNA, the CDR3 is TGTGCCAGCAGTAGAGGGGGATTTAATGAAAAACTGTTTTTT.

This chain uses TRBV27 with TRBJ2-2; D uncertain. The germline CDR1 and CDR2 sequences are MNHEY and SMNVEV (reference sequence). V dropped 4 bases and J dropped 3 bases, with 3 bases sitting between them. The length of the CDR3 is 12 residues. The CDR3: CASSYYTGELFF. In DNA, the CDR3 is TGTGCCAGCAGTTACTACACCGGGGAGCTGTTTTTT.

J is TRBJ2-5 and V is TRBV11-2, with 8 bases matching TRBD2. CDR3 length equals 14 residues. Germline assignment: CDR1 SGHAT and CDR2 FQNNGV. The trim removed 5 bases at V and 2 bases at J, leaving 4 bases unmatched. CDR3 sequence reads: CASSPGGAQETQYF. In nucleotides, the CDR3 is TGTGCCAGCAGCCCCGGGGGGGCGCAAGAGACCCAGTACTTC.

Notes on this clone: One junction end disagrees with the germline gene, perhaps due to a read error. The chain is built from TRBV4-3 and TRBJ1-2; D not certain. The CDR3 is 13 amino acids. The germline V gene has CDR1 LGHNA and CDR2 YSLEER. The CDR3 DNA sequence: TGCGCCAGCAGCCAAGACCTTGGGGTGGGCGGGTCCTTC. Translated, it gives CASSQDLGVGGSF.